Listed here is a single T cell receptor (beta chain). Clones were read by immunoSEQ multiplex PCR, and TCRdb kept only the in-frame ones, dropping some. The sample has 8,000 to 10,000 clones; around 77% are singletons. This sample was included in a study of tumor-infiltrating lymphocytes in localized non-small cell lung cancer. Study-wide context: Tumor tissue and non-adjacent uninvolved lung came from each patient.

In germline, CDR1 is MNHEY, CDR2 SVGAGI. V lost 0 bases and J 3 bases, leaving 11 bases between the germline ends. The CDR3 sequence is 16 residues long. The chain uses TRBV6-5 and TRBJ2-2; TRBD1 is a possible D gene (5 bases). This receptor was identified in a human donor with non-small cell lung cancer. The specimen sequenced was uninvolved lung tissue not adjacent to the tumor. This CDR3 reads CASSYSITGHTGELFF. DNA for the CDR3: TGTGCCAGCAGTTACTCGATAACAGGCCACACCGGGGAGCTGTTTTTT.